One T cell receptor beta chain is described in this entry. The sample is drawn from a study of CD8+ T cells in alopecia areata. Study information: Each of the treated patients was given oral tofacitinib, 5 to 10 mg twice daily, for moderate-to-severe alopecia areata.

RNA extraction was followed by reverse transcription into cDNA, which acted as the sequencing template. This table comes from immunoSEQ multiplex PCR, and its TCRdb copy is limited to in-frame clones, with some not included. Of approximately 150,000 clones listed, approximately 57% are singletons. Treatment of the sample: oral pan-JAK inhibitor, 5-10 mg twice daily. CDR1 and CDR2 from the germline V gene are SGHVS and FNYEAQ. The CDR3 consists of 16 residues. V dropped 1 base and J dropped 0 bases, with 9 bases sitting between them. This receptor was identified in a human donor with alopecia areata. The chain couples TRBV7-6 to TRBJ2-2, with TRBD2 as a possible D gene (6 bases). The sample consisted of CD4+ T cells sorted from blood, taken at week 24, from a patient treated with tofacitinib. CDR3 nucleotides: TGTGCCAGCAGCTTAGGGACGGGGGCGAACACCGGGGAGCTGTTTTTT. This translates into CASSLGTGANTGELFF.